The 2 T cell receptor beta chains listed next were all sequenced from one sample in a study of CD8+ T cells in alopecia areata. Sample treatment: oral pan-JAK inhibitor, 5-10 mg twice daily. The sequencing template was cDNA reverse transcribed from extracted RNA. Clones were sequenced by immunoSEQ multiplex PCR, and TCRdb holds only the in-frame ones, with some missing. The table lists some 110,000 clones, around 58% of them singletons. The material sequenced was CD8+ T cells sorted from blood, taken at week 4, from a patient treated with tofacitinib. The receptor set was obtained from a human donor with alopecia areata.

As to this clone: The germline gene is not matched at one end of the junction; a read error may be the cause. This rearrangement joins TRBV27 to TRBJ2-7; TRBD2 aligns across 9 bases. The CDR3 covers 15 residues. CDR1 is MNHEY, CDR2 SMNVEV, per germline (reference sequence). CDR3 sequence reads: CASSVSGLALYEQYF. The CDR3 DNA is TGTGCCAGCAGTGTATCGGGACTAGCACTCTACGAGCAGTACTTC.

A remark on this clone: The junction and the germline gene differ at one end; a read error may be behind it. The chain employs TRBV25-1 and TRBJ2-1, with no clear D. Germline V gene sequence: CDR1 MGHDK, CDR2 SYGVNS. The CDR3 length is 12 residues. The chain's CDR3 is CASSEYPISMIF. The CDR3 DNA reads as TGTGCCAGCAGTGAATATCCCATCTCCATGATCTTC.